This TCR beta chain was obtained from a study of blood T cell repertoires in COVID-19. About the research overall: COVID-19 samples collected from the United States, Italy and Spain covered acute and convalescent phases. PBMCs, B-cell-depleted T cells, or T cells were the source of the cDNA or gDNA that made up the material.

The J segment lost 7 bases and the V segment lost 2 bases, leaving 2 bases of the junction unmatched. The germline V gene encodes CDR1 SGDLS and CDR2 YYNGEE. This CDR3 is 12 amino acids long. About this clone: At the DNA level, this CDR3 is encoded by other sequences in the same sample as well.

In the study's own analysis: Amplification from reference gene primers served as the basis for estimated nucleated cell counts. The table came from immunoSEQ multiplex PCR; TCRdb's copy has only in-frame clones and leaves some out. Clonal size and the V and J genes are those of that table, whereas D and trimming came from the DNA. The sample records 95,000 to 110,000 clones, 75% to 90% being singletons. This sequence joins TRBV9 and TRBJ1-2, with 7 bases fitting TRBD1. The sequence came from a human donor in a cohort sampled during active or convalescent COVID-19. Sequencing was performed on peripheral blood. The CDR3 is CASSVHRGGYTF. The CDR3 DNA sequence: TGTGCCAGCAGCGTTCACAGGGGTGGCTACACCTTC.